This T cell receptor (beta chain) is drawn from a study of PD-L1 blockade in urothelial cancer (dated by TCRdb to 2017 to 2019). About the investigation overall: Every patient began therapy in the mid-2010s and was given atezolizumab 1,200 mg intravenously every 3 weeks. About nine tenths of the roughly 29 patients were males with bladder-origin urothelial cancer, and about 65% of the 29 reported a prior smoking history. Patients had an ECOG performance status of 0 or 1 and had received between 0 and 3 prior chemotherapy regimens. Blood samples were analyzed 3 weeks after the start of treatment (second dose) and 6 weeks after the start of treatment. Blood samples gave median yields of about 140,000 T cells and approximately 80,000 unique TCRs, along with a median clonality of 0.080. An exploratory multi-omic analysis was conducted of the somatic, immune and clinical correlates of response to PD-L1 blockade with atezolizumab in urothelial cancer. Pretreatment tumor samples and matched peripheral blood, collected serially before and after atezolizumab treatment, underwent TCR sequencing. Progression-free survival longer than 6 months counted as durable clinical benefit, and TCR features were additionally tested against both progression-free and overall survival. In the same patients, whole exome sequencing and RNA sequencing of pretreatment tumors were performed in addition to TCR sequencing. Eight to ten patients achieved durable clinical benefit and fewer than 25 did not. Some 29 patients had pretreatment blood TCR-seq, some 25 had at least one posttreatment blood collection, and some 25 had tumor TCR-seq. General findings and caveats noted by the study authors: Because the sample size was small (n ≈ 31) and many of the analyses were exploratory, the results are meant to be hypothesis-generating. A pretreatment peripheral blood TCR clonality below the median was linked to improved progression-free and overall survival. Among patients with durable benefit, tumor-associated TCR clones showed greater expansion in peripheral blood 3 weeks after treatment started (n ≈ 21, p = 0.022).

This specimen's time point label, interpreted: pretreatment peripheral blood. The cohort comprised 25 to 35 patients with locally advanced or metastatic urothelial carcinoma treated at Memorial Sloan Kettering on a trial protocol. Peripheral blood mononuclear cells were collected pretreatment and during treatment, at between 1 and 8 total time points per patient. The Qiagen DNeasy Blood extraction kit was used to purify genomic DNA from total PBMCs and from tumor samples. PBMCs were collected pretreatment and during treatment, and were isolated and stored as previously described. Synthetic TCR analog templates were spiked into each PCR so that absolute template abundance could be estimated from read counts. The immunoSEQ assay used bias-controlled V and J gene primers to amplify TCRbeta CDR3 regions from genomic DNA. Rearranged TCRbeta segments were sequenced at approximately 20X coverage. In the original analysis: Clustering was used to correct sequencing errors, and CDR3s were annotated against IMGT so that V, D and J genes could be assigned. Downstream analyses used only productive TCRbeta rearrangements, leaving out any out-of-frame or stop-codon sequences. Clonality was computed as one minus Shannon entropy normalized by the log of the number of unique productive sequences. Clones differing between time points or between blood and tumor were identified using Fisher's exact test with Benjamini-Hochberg correction, with an adjusted p below 0.01 applied as the threshold. In its TCRdb copy, this immuneACCESS table keeps in-frame sequences only and misses some clones. Where compared with another copy, unresolved V genes explain less than half of these, and the others have no known cause. V and J calls and clone size are given by that table; D and trimming were obtained from the DNA. For this sample the table gives tens of thousands of clones, of which 90% were detected only once. The ten largest make up 3.5% to 5% of the sample.

As concerns this clone: Its antigen remains undetermined. Base qualities are not recorded, but no much larger clone differs from it by a single base.

The CDR3 goes from the cysteine to the phenylalanine over 17 residues. Left in the record is the CDR3 DNA by itself, 51 bases read in frame from the first base. V and J are trimmed by 4 bases and 4 bases, and the gene matches miss 9 bases of the junction. CDR1 and CDR2 were assigned from the germline V gene as SGHRS and YFSETQ. The rearranged segments are TRBV5-1 and TRBJ2-5; TRBD2 fits 14 bases in the junction. Specimen: PBMCs, collected around atezolizumab (anti-PD-L1) treatment. This TCR derives from a man aged 65-85 years with urothelial cancer. The DNA is as follows: TGCGCCAGCAGCCAAGGCGGGACTAGCGGGAGTGGAGAGACCCAGTACTTC. Its amino acids are CASSQGGTSGSGETQYF. Joined to the reference TRBV5-1 and TRBJ2-5 proteins, this CDR3 gives the full variable domain: KAGVTQTPRYLIKTRGQQVTLSCSPISGHRSVSWYQQTPGQGLQFLFEYFSETQRNKGNFPGRFSGRQFSNSRSEMNVSTLELGDSALYLCASSQGGTSGSGETQYFGPGTRLLVL.